This is a list of T cell receptor beta chains from one sample in a study of cytomegalovirus exposure and HLA in healthy donors. Generated by immunoSEQ multiplex PCR, the TCRdb table keeps only in-frame clones and is missing some. Among some 110,000 clones, approximately 60% were seen once, and the ten largest hold about 2.2%. Sequencing used PBMCs. These receptor sequences come from a woman under 40 in good health and CMV-seronegative. CDR3s include the opening cysteine and the closing phenylalanine or tryptophan. The order of the fields is J gene, D gene, CDR3 length, clone size, V gene, CDR3 DNA, CDR3 protein. A D gene is named only where the DNA matches it firmly. The size field is filled for only some rows; it gives once, few, many or a size class.

TRBJ2-6 | NA | 16 | few | TRBV13 | TGTGCCAGCAGCTCTACCTCAGGAGCGGCGGCCAACGTCCTGACTTTC | CASSSTSGAAANVLTF
TRBJ2-5 | NA | 14 | NA | TRBV19 | TGTGCCAGTAGTATAAAATTGTTACAAGAGACCCAGTACTTC | CASSIKLLQETQYF
TRBJ1-4 | TRBD1 | 14 | few | TRBV6-1 | TGTGCCAGCAGTGTTGGGACAGAGGTCGAAAAACTGTTTTTT | CASSVGTEVEKLFF
TRBJ2-7 | NA | 14 | once | TRBV7-8 | TGTGCCAGCAGGTCTCCGGGAACTCCTAACGAGCAGTACTTC | CASRSPGTPNEQYF
TRBJ2-1 | NA | 15 | few | TRBV6-6 | TGTGCCAGCAGCCCCAGTTTGGGGAGCAACAATGAGCAGTTCTTC | CASSPSLGSNNEQFF
TRBJ2-2 | NA | 15 | NA | TRBV6-1 | TGTGCCAGCAGTGATCCAGCGGCCTACACCGGGGAGCTGTTTTTT | CASSDPAAYTGELFF
TRBJ1-6 | NA | 14 | few | TRBV27 | TGTGCCAGCAGTTTATCCCGAGGGGGATCACCCCTCCACTTT | CASSLSRGGSPLHF
TRBJ2-1 | TRBD2 | 16 | NA | TRBV5-1 | TGCGCCAGCAGCTTGGATCTAGCGGATGCCTACAATGAGCAGTTCTTC | CASSLDLADAYNEQFF
TRBJ2-2 | NA | 18 | NA | TRBV5-4 | TGTGCCAGCAGCTCAGTTGGTGGGGCGGGACTGAACACCGGGGAGCTGTTTTTT | CASSSVGGAGLNTGELFF
TRBJ2-2 | NA | 15 | NA | TRBV28 | TGTGCCAGCAGTTTCCCGACAGCGAACACCGGGGAGCTGTTTTTT | CASSFPTANTGELFF
TRBJ1-2 | NA | 15 | NA | TRBV5-4 | TGTGCCAGCAGCTTGGTAGGGAGGGGGAACTATGGCTACACCTTC | CASSLVGRGNYGYTF
TRBJ2-7 | NA | 13 | NA | TRBV2 | TGTGCCAGCAGTAGACAGGTGAGCTACGAGCAGTACTTC | CASSRQVSYEQYF
TRBJ2-1 | NA | 17 | NA | TRBV7-2 | TGTGCCAGCAGCCCGCAGACGATTTTCATGGGGAGGAATGAGCAGTTCTTC | CASSPQTIFMGRNEQFF
TRBJ2-7 | NA | 16 | NA | TRBV28 | TGTGCCAGCAGTCCGGGTAGTGGAGGAGCGCACTACGAGCAGTACTTC | CASSPGSGGAHYEQYF
TRBJ2-5 | TRBD2 | 15 | NA | TRBV7-8 | TGTGCCAGCAGCTCGAGACTAGCGGGAGCTGAGACCCAGTACTTC | CASSSRLAGAETQYF
TRBJ1-2 | TRBD1 | 14 | NA | TRBV5-6 | TGTGCCAGCAACCCGGGACAGGGCGTCTATGGCTACACCTTC | CASNPGQGVYGYTF
TRBJ2-2 | NA | 14 | NA | TRBV19 | TGTGCCACCGGGGTGGGGTCGAACACCGGGGAGCTGTTTTTT | CATGVGSNTGELFF
TRBJ2-1 | NA | 15 | NA | TRBV2 | TGTGCCAGCAGTGAGGTCAGGGGTACCTACAATGAGCAGTTCTTC | CASSEVRGTYNEQFF
TRBJ1-2 | NA | 16 | NA | TRBV4-1 | TGCGCCAGCAGCCAAGATTCCAGGGCGGGGAACTATGGCTACACCTTC | CASSQDSRAGNYGYTF
TRBJ2-1 | NA | 15 | NA | TRBV14 | TGTGCCAGCAGCCGACCGACTAGTCAGTACAATGAGCAGTTCTTC | CASSRPTSQYNEQFF
TRBJ2-7 | TRBD2 | 15 | NA | TRBV5-4 | TGTGCCAGCAGCTTGGTATCTAGCGGGAGTCGCGAGCAGTACTTC | CASSLVSSGSREQYF
TRBJ2-5 | TRBD2 | 15 | few | TRBV7-2 | TGTGCCAGCAGCGCATCTAGCGGGAGTGGGGAGACCCAGTACTTC | CASSASSGSGETQYF
TRBJ2-3 | NA | 14 | NA | TRBV7-2 | TGTGCCAGCAGCCGGGGGTATGGCACAGATACGCAGTATTTT | CASSRGYGTDTQYF
TRBJ2-7 | NA | 12 | NA | TRBV6-5 | TGTGCCAGCAGGGCTAGTCCCTACGAGCAGTACTTC | CASRASPYEQYF
TRBJ2-5 | NA | 14 | NA | TRBV7-7 | TGTGCTAGCAGCTTAGGTCCAGGGGGGGAGACCCAGTACTTC | CASSLGPGGETQYF
TRBJ2-2 | NA | 15 | few | TRBV7-9 | TGTGCCAGCAGCTTGATACAGGGAAACACCGGGGAGCTGTTTTTT | CASSLIQGNTGELFF
TRBJ2-7 | TRBD2 | 15 | NA | TRBV9 | TGTGCCAGCAGCGGTAGCGGGAGCGCTTGGGACGAGCAGTACTTC | CASSGSGSAWDEQYF
TRBJ2-7 | NA | 15 | NA | TRBV19 | TGTGCCAGTAGTATCGTGGGAGAGAGCTCCTACGAGCAGTACTTC | CASSIVGESSYEQYF
TRBJ2-1 | TRBD2 | 19 | NA | TRBV7-3 | TGTGCCAGCAGCTCCATTCGGACCTCCGGGACTAGCGGGAGGAATGAGCAGTTCTTC | CASSSIRTSGTSGRNEQFF
TRBJ1-1 | TRBD1 | 14 | few | TRBV5-1 | TGCGCCAGCAGCGCAGGGGGATCTAACACTGAAGCTTTCTTT | CASSAGGSNTEAFF
TRBJ2-2 | NA | 18 | NA | TRBV12-5 | TGTGCTAGTGGTTTGATCCCGGACGGGGATTTGAGGGCCGGGGAGCTGTTTTTT | CASGLIPDGDLRAGELFF
TRBJ1-4 | NA | 14 | NA | TRBV27 | TGTGCCAGCAGTATCCTGGGAGGTGGGGAAAAACTGTTTTTT | CASSILGGGEKLFF
TRBJ2-1 | NA | 13 | few | TRBV28 | TGTGCCAGCAGTTTAACAGGGACGGGTGAGCAGTTCTTC | CASSLTGTGEQFF
TRBJ1-4 | TRBD1 | 15 | NA | TRBV13 | TGTGCCAGCAAAATACAGGGGGCGGTTGGTGAAAAACTGTTTTTT | CASKIQGAVGEKLFF
TRBJ2-7 | TRBD1 | 14 | NA | TRBV27 | TGTGCCAGCAGGGGGGACAGGGCCTCCTACGAGCAGTACTTC | CASRGDRASYEQYF
TRBJ2-1 | TRBD1 | 16 | medium-sized | TRBV13 | TGTGCCAGCAGCTTAGATGGGACAGGGGGCTTCAATGAGCAGTTCTTC | CASSLDGTGGFNEQFF
TRBJ2-7 | TRBD1 | 11 | NA | TRBV20-1 | TGCAGTGCCTCACAGGGGAACGAGCAGTACTTC | CSASQGNEQYF
TRBJ1-1 | NA | 14 | NA | TRBV27 | TGTGCCAGCAGTTTATCTAACTTGAACACTGAAGCTTTCTTT | CASSLSNLNTEAFF
TRBJ2-7 | TRBD1 | 16 | NA | TRBV10-3 | TGTGCCATCAGTGGAGGGGGCACTTCGCCCCCCTACGAGCAGTACTTC | CAISGGGTSPPYEQYF